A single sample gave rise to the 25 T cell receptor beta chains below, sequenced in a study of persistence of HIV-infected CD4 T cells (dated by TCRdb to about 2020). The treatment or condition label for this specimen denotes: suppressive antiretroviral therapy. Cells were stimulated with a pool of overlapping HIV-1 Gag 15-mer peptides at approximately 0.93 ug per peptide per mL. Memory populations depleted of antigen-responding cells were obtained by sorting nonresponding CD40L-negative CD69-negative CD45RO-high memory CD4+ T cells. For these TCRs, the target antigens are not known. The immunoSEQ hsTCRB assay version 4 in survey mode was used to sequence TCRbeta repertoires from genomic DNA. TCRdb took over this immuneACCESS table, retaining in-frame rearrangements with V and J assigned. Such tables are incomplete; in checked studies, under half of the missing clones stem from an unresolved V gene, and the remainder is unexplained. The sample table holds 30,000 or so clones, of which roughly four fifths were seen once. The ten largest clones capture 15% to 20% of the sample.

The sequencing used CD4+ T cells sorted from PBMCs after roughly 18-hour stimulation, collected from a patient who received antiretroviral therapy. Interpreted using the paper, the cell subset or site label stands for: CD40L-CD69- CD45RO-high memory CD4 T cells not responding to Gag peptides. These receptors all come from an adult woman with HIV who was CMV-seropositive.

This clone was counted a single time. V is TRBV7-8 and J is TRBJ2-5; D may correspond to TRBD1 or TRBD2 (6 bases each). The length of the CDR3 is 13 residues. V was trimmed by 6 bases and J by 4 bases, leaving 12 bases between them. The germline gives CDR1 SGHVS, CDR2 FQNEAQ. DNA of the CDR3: TGTGCCAGCAGGAGGGGGGAGCGAGAGACCCAGTACTTC. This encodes CASRRGERETQYF.

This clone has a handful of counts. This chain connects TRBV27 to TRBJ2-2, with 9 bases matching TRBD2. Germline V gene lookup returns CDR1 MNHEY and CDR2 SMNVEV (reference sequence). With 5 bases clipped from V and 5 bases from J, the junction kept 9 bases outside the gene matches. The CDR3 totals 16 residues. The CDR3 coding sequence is TGTGCCAGCAGTACAAAAAATAGCGGGAGAACCGGGGAGCTGTTTTTT. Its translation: CASSTKNSGRTGELFF.

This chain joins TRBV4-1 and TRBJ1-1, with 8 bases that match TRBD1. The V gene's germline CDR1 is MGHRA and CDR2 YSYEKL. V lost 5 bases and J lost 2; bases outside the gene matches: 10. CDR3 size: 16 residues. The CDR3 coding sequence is TGCGCCAGCAGCAAAAAAGGACAGGGAGGAAACACTGAAGCTTTCTTT. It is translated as CASSKKGQGGNTEAFF.

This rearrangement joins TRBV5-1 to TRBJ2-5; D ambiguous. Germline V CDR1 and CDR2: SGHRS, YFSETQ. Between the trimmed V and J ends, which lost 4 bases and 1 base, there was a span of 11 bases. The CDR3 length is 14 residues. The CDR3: CASSMAGGQETQYF. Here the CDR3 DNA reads TGCGCCAGCAGCATGGCAGGTGGCCAAGAGACCCAGTACTTC.

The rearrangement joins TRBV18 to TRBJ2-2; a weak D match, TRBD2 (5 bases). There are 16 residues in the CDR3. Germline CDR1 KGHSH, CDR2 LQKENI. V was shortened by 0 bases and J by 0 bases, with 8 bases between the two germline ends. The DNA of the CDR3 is TGTGCCAGCTCACCACCCGGAGGACCGAACACCGGGGAGCTGTTTTTT. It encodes CASSPPGGPNTGELFF.

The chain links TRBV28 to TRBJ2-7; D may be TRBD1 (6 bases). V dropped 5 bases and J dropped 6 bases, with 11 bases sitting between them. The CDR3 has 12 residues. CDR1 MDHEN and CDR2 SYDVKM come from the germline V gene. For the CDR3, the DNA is TGTGCCAGCAGTCCGGGACAAGGCGAGCAGTACTTC. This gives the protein CASSPGQGEQYF. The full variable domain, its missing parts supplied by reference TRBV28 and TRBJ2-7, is DVKVTQSSRYLVKRTGEKVFLECVQDMDHENMFWYRQDPGLGLRLIYFSYDVKMKEKGDIPEGYSVSREKKERFSLILESASTNQTSMYLCASSPGQGEQYFGPGTRLTVT.

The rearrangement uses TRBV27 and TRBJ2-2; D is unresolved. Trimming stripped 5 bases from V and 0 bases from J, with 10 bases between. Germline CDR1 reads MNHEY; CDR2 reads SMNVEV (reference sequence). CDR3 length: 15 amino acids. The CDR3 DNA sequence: TGTGCCAGCAGTCCTGACCACCCGAACACCGGGGAGCTGTTTTTT. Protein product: CASSPDHPNTGELFF.

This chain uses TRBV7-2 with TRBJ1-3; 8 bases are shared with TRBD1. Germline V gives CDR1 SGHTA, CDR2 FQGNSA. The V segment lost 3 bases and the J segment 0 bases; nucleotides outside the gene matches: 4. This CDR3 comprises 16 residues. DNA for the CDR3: TGTGCCAGCAGCTTTCGAGGACAGGGCTCTGGAAACACCATATATTTT. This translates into CASSFRGQGSGNTIYF.

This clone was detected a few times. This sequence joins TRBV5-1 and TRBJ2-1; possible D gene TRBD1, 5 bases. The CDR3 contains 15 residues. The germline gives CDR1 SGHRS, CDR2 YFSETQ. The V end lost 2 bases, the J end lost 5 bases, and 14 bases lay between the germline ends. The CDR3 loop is CASSFRTLGNNEQFF. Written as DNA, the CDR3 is TGCGCCAGCAGCTTCCGGACACTGGGTAACAATGAGCAGTTCTTC.

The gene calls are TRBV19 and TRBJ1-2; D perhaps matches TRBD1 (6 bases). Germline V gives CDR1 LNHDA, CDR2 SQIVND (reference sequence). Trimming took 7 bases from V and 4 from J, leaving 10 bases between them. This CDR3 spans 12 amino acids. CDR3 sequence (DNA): TGTGCCAGTAACCAGGGGTTCTATGGCTACACCTTC. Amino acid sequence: CASNQGFYGYTF.

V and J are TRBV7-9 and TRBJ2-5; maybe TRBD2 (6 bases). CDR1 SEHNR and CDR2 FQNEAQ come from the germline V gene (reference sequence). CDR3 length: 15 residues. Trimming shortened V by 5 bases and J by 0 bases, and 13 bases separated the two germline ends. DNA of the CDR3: TGTGCCAGCAGCCGGGACTCCCCGTACCAAGAGACCCAGTACTTC. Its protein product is CASSRDSPYQETQYF.

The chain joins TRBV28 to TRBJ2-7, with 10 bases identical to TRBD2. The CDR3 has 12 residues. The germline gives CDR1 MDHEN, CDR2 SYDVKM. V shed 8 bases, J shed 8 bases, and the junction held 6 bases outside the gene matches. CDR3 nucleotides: TGTGCCAGCCGGCTAGCGGGAGCACAGCAGTACTTC. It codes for CASRLAGAQQYF.

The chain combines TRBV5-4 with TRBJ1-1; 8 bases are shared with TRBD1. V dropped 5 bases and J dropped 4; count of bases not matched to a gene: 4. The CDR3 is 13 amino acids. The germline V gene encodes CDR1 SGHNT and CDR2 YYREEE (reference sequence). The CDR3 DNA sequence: TGTGCCAGCAGTCTTACAGGGGGCACTGAAGCTTTCTTT. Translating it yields CASSLTGGTEAFF.

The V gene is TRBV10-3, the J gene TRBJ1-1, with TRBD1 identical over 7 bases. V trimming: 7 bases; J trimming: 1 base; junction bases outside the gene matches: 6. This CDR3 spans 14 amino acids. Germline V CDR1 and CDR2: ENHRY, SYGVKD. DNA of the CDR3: TGTGCCATCACTGTGGGACAGACGAACACTGAAGCTTTCTTT. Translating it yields CAITVGQTNTEAFF.

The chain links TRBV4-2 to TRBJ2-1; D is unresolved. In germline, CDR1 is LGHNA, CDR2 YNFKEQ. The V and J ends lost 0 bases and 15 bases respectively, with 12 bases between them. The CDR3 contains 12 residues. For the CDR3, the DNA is TGTGCCAGCAGCCAAGAAGGCCGGCGCCCGTTCTTC. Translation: CASSQEGRRPFF.

CDR3 nucleotides: TGTGCCAGCAGTTTACGTCGCGGGAGTGAATTGTACGAGCAGTACTTC. This translates into CASSLRRGSELYEQYF. The chain couples TRBV27 to TRBJ2-7; 7 positions agree with TRBD2. Germline CDR1 and CDR2: MNHEY and SMNVEV (reference sequence). The CDR3 contains 16 residues. With 2 bases clipped from V and 4 bases from J, the junction kept 11 bases outside the gene matches.

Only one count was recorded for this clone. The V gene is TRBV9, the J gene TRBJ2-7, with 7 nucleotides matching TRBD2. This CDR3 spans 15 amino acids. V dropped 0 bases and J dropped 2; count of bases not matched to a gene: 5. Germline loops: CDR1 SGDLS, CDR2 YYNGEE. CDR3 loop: CASSVEPGGPYEQYF. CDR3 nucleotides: TGTGCCAGCAGCGTAGAGCCGGGAGGTCCCTACGAGCAGTACTTC. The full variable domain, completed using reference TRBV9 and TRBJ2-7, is DSGVTQTPKHLITATGQRVTLRCSPRSGDLSVYWYQQSLDQGLQFLIQYYNGEERAKGNILERFSAQQFPDLHSELNLSSLELGDSALYFCASSVEPGGPYEQYFGPGTRLTVT.

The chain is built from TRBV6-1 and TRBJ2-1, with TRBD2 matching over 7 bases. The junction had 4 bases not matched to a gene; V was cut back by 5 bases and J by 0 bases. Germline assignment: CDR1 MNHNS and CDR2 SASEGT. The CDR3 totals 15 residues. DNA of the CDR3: TGTGCCAGCAGTCCCGGGACTAACTCCTACAATGAGCAGTTCTTC. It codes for CASSPGTNSYNEQFF.

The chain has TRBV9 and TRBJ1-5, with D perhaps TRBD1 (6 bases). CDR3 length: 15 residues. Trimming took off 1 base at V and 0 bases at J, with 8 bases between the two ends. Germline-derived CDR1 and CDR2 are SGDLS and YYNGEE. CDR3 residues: CASSVSGDSNQPQHF. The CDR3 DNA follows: TGTGCCAGCAGCGTATCAGGGGATAGCAATCAGCCCCAGCATTTT. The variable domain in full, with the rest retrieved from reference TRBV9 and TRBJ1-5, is DSGVTQTPKHLITATGQRVTLRCSPRSGDLSVYWYQQSLDQGLQFLIQYYNGEERAKGNILERFSAQQFPDLHSELNLSSLELGDSALYFCASSVSGDSNQPQHFGDGTRLSIL.

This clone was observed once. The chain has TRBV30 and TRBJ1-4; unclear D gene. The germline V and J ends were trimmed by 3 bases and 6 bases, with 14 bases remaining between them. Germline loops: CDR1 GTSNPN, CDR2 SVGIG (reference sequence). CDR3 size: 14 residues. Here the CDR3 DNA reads TGTGCCTGGAGCGACGGATGGGGATATGAAAAACTGTTTTTT. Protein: CAWSDGWGYEKLFF.

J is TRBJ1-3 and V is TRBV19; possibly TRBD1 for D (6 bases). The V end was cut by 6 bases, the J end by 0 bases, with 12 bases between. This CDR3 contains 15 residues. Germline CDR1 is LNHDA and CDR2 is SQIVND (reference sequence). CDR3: CASRLDRSSGNTIYF. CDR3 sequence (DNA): TGTGCCAGTAGACTCGACAGGTCCTCTGGAAACACCATATATTTT.

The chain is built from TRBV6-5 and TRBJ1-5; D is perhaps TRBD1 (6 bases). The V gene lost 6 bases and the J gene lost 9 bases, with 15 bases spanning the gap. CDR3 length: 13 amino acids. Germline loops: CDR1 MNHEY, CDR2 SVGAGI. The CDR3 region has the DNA TGTGCCAGCAGATACAGGGACGTCGGGCCCCAGCATTTT. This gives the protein CASRYRDVGPQHF.

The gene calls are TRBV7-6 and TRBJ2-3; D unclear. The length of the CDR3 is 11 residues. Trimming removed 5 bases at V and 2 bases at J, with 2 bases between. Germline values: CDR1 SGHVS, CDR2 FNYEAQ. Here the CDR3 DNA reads TGTGCCAGCAGCCTCACAGATACGCAGTATTTT. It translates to CASSLTDTQYF.

CDR3 DNA: TGTGCCAGCAAACGGGGGACACAACCGAGCTCCTACAATGAGCAGTTCTTC. It translates to CASKRGTQPSSYNEQFF. The chain carries TRBV28 and TRBJ2-1; possibly TRBD1 or TRBD2 for D (6 bases each). Germline CDR1 reads MDHEN; CDR2 reads SYDVKM. V was cut by 7 bases and J by 0 bases, with 19 bases left in between. The CDR3 contains 17 residues.

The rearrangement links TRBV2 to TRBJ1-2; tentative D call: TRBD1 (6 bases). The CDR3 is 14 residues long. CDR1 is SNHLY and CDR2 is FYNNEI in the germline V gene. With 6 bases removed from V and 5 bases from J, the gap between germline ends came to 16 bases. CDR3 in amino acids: CASRMDSTLYGYTF. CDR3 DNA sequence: TGTGCCAGCAGAATGGACAGCACCTTATATGGCTACACCTTC.